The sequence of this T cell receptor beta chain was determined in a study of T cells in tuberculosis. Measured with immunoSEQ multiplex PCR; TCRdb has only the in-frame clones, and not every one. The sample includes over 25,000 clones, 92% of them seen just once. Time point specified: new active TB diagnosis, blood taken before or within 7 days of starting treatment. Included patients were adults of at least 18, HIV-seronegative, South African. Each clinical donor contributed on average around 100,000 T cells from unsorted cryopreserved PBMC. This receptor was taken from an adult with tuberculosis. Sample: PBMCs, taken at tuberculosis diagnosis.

The CDR3 DNA follows: TGTGCCAGCAGTTTTCAGGGGAGGGATGGCTACACCTTC. As protein: CASSFQGRDGYTF. The J gene is TRBJ1-2, the V gene TRBV28; TRBD1 is a possible D gene (6 bases). V lost 3 bases, J lost 6 bases, and 11 bases lay in between. The V gene's germline CDR1 is MDHEN and CDR2 SYDVKM. The CDR3 has 13 amino acids.